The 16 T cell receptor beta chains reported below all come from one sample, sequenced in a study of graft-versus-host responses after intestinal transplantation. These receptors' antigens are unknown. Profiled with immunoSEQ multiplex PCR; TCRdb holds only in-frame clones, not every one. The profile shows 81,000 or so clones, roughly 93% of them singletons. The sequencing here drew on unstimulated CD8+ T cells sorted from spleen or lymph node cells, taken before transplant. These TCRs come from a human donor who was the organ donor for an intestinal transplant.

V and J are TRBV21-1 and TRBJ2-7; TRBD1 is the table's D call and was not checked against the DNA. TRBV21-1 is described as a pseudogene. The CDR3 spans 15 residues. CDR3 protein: CASSKERGTRDRGCF. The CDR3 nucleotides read TGTGCCAGCAGCAAAGAAAGAGGGACCCGGGACAGGGGTTGTTTC.

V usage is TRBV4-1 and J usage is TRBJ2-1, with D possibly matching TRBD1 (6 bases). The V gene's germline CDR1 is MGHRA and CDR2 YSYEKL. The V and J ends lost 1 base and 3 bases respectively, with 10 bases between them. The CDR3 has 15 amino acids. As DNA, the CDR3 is TGCGCCAGCAGCCAAGCGACAGGAGACTACAATGAGCAGTTCTTC. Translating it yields CASSQATGDYNEQFF.

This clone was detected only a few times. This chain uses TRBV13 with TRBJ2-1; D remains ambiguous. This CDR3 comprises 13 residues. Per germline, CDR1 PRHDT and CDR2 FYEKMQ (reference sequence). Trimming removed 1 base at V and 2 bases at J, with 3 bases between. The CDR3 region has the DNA TGTGCCAGCAGCTTAGACACCTACAATGAGCAGTTCTTC. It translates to CASSLDTYNEQFF.

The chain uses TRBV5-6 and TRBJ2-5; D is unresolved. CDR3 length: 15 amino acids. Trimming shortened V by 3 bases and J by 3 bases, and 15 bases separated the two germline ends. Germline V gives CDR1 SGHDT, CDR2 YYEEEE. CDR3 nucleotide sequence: TGTGCCAGCAGCTGGGTACACGGAACAGAAGAGACCCAGTACTTC. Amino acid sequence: CASSWVHGTEETQYF.

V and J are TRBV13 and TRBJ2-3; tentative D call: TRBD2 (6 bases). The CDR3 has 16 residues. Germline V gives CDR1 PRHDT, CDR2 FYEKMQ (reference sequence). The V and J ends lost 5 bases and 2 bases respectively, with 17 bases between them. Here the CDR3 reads CASSHFGWDFTDTQYF. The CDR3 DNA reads TGTGCCAGCAGCCACTTCGGCTGGGACTTCACAGATACGCAGTATTTT.

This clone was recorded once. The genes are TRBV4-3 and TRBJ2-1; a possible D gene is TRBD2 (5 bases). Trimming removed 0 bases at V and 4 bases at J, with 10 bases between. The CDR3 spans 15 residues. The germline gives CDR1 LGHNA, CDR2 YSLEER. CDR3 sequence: CASSQDGSEYNEQFF. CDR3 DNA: TGCGCCAGCAGCCAAGATGGTAGCGAGTACAATGAGCAGTTCTTC.

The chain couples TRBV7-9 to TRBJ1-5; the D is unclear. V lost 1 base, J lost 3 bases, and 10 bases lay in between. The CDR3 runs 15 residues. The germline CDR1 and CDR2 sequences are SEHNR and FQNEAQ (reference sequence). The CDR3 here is CASSLGGLLNQPQHF. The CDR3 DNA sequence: TGTGCCAGCAGCTTAGGAGGTCTTCTCAATCAGCCCCAGCATTTT.

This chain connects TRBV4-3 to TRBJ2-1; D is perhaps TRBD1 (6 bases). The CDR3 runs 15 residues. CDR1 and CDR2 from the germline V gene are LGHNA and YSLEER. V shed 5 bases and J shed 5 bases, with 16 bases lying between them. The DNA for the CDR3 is TGCGCCAGCAGCACTCACCCCGCAGGGGACAATGAGCAGTTCTTC. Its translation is CASSTHPAGDNEQFF.

CDR3 nucleotide sequence: TGCGCCAGCAGCTCCCTAGCGGGATCTATGGATGAGCAGTTCTTC. This encodes CASSSLAGSMDEQFF. The chain joins TRBV5-1 to TRBJ2-1; 9 positions match TRBD2. V lost 3 bases and J lost 8; bases outside the gene matches: 9. CDR1 SGHRS and CDR2 YFSETQ come from the germline V gene. The CDR3 has 15 amino acids.

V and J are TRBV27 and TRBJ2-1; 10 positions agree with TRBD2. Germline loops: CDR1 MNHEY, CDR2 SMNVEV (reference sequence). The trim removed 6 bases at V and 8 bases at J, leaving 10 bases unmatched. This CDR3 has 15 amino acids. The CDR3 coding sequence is TGTGCCAGCAGCCCTAGCGGGAGTCCTCTCGATGAGCAGTTCTTC. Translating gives CASSPSGSPLDEQFF.

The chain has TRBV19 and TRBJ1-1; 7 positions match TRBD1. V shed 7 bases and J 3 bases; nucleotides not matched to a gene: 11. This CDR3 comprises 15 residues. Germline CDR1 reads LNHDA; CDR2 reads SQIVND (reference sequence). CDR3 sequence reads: CASTIGGTGYTEAFF. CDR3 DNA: TGTGCCAGTACAATAGGGGGCACGGGTTACACTGAAGCTTTCTTT.

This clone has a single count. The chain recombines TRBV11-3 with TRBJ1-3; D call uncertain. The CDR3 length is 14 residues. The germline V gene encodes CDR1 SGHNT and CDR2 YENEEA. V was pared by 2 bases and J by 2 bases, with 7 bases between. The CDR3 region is CASSLPGAGNTIYF. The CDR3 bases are TGTGCCAGCAGCTTACCCGGGGCTGGAAACACCATATATTTT.

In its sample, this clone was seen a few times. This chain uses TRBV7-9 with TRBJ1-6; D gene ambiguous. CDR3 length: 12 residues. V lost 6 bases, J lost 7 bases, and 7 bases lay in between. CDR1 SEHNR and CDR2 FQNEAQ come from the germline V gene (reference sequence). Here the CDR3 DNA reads TGTGCCAGCAGACAGCAGAATTCACCCCTCCACTTT. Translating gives CASRQQNSPLHF. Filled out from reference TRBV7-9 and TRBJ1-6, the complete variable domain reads DTGVSQNPRHKITKRGQNVTFRCDPISEHNRLYWYRQTLGQGPEFLTYFQNEAQLEKSRLLSDRFSAERPKGSFSTLEIQRTEQGDSAMYLCASRQQNSPLHFGNGTRLTVT.

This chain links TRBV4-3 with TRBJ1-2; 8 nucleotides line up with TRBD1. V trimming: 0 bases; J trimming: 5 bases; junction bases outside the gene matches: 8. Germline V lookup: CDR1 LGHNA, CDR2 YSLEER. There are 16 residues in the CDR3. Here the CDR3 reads CASSQEGTGLRYGYTF. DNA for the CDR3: TGCGCCAGCAGCCAAGAAGGGACAGGACTGAGGTATGGCTACACCTTC.

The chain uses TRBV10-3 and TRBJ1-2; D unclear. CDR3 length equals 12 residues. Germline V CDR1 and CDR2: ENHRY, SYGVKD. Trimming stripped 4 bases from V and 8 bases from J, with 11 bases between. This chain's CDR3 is CAISGAEDGYTF. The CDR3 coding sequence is TGTGCCATCAGTGGCGCGGAAGACGGCTACACCTTC.

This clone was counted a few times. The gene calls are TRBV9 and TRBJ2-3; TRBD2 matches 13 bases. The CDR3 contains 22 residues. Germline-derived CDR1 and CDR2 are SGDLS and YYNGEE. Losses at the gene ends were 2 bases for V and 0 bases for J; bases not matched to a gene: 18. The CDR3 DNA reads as TGTGCCAGCAGCGTGAAAGGTCGGTTCGGGACTAGCGGGGAAAGTAGCACAGATACGCAGTATTTT. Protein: CASSVKGRFGTSGESSTDTQYF.